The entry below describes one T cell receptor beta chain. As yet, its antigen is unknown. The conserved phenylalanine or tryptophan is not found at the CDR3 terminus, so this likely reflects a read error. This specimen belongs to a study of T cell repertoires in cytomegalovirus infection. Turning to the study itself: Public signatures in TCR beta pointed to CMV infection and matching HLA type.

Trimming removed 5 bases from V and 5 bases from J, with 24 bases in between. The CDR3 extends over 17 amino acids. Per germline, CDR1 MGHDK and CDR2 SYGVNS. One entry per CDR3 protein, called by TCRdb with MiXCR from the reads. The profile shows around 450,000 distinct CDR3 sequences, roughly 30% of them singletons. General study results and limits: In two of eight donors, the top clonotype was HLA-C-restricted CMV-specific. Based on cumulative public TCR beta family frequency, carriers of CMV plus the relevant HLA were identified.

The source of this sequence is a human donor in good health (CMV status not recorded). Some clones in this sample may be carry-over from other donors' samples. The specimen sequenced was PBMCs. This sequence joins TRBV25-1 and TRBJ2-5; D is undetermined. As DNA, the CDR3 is TGTGCCAGCAGTAGGTCTTTAACGGCCTTAGCCGGGGAGACCCAGTACTTA. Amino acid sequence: CASSRSLTALAGETQYL.